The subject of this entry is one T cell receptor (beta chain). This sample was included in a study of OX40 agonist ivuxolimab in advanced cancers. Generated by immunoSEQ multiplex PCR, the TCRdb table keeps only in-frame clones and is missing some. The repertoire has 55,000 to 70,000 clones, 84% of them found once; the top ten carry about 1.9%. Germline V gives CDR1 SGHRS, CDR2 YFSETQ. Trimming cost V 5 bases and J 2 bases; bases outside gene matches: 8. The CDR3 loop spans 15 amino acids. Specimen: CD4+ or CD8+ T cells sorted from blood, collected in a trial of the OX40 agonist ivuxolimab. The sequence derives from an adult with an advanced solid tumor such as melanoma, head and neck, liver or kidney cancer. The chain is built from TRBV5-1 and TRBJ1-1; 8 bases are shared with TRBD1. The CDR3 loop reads CASRDPGGYNTEAFF. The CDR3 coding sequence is TGCGCCAGCAGGGATCCAGGGGGCTATAACACTGAAGCTTTCTTT.